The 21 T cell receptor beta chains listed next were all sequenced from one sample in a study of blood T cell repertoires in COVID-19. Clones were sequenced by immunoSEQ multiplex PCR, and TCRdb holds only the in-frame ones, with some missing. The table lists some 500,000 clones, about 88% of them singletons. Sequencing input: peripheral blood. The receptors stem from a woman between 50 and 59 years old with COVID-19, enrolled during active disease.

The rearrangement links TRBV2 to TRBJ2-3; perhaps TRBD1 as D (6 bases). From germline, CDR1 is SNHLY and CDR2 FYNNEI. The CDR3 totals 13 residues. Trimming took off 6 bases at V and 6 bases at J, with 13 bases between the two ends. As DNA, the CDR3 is TGTGCCAGCAGGCTTTCCCAGGGGGATACGCAGTATTTT. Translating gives CASRLSQGDTQYF.

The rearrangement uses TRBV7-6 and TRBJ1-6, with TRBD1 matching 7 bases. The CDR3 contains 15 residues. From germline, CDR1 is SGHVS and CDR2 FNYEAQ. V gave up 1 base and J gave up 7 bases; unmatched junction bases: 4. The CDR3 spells CASSLELTGNSPLHF. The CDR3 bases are TGTGCCAGCAGCTTAGAATTGACAGGGAATTCACCCCTCCACTTT.

The CDR3 reads CACPGQGNEKLFF. The CDR3 region has the DNA TGTGCCTGCCCGGGACAGGGGAATGAAAAACTGTTTTTT. The J gene is TRBJ1-4, the V gene TRBV30, with 10 bases fitting TRBD1. CDR3 length: 13 residues. Germline CDR1 and CDR2: GTSNPN and SVGIG (reference sequence). V lost 6 bases to trimming and J lost 5 bases; unmatched junction nucleotides: 3.

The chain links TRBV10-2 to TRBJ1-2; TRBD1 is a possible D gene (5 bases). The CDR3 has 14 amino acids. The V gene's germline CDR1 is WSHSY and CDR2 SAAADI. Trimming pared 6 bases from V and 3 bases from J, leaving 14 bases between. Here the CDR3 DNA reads TGCGCCAGCAGACAGACCGGGGGGGACTATGGCTACACCTTC. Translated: CASRQTGGDYGYTF.

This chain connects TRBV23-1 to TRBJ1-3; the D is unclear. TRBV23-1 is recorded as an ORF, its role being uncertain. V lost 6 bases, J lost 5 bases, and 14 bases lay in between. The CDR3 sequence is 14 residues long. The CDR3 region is CASRRVRRRNTIYF. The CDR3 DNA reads TGCGCCAGCAGGCGGGTACGGCGGAGAAACACCATATATTTT.

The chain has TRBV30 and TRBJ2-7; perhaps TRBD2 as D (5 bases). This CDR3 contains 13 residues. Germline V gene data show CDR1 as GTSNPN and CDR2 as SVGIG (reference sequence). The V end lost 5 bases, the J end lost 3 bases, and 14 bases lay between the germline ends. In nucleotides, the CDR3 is TGTGCCTGGGGGGAACGGAGGAGCTACGAGCAGTACTTC. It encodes CAWGERRSYEQYF.

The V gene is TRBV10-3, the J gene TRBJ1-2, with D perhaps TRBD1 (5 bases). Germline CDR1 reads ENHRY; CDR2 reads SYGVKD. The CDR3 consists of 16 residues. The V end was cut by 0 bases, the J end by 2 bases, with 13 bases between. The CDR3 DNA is TGTGCCATCAGTGAGTCGGCGACAGCTACAAACTATGGCTACACCTTC. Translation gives CAISESATATNYGYTF.

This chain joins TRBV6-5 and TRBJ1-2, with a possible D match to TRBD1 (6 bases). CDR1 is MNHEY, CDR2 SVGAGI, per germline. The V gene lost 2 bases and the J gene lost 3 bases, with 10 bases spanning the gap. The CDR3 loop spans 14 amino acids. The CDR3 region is CASSYGGLHYGYTF. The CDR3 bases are TGTGCCAGCAGTTACGGGGGCCTGCACTATGGCTACACCTTC.

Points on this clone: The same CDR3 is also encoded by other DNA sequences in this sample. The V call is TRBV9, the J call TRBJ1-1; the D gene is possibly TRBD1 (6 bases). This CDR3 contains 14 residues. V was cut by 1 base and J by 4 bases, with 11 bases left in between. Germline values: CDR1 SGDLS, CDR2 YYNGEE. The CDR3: CASSVQGLGTEAFF. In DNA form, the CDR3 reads TGTGCCAGCAGCGTACAGGGGTTGGGCACTGAAGCTTTCTTT.

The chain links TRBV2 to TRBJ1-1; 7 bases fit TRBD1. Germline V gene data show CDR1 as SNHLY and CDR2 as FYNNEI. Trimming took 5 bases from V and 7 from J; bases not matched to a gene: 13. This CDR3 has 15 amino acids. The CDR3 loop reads CASSITGTDYSEAFF. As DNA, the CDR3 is TGTGCCAGCAGTATTACCGGGACAGATTATAGTGAAGCTTTCTTT. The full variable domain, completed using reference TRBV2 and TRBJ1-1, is EPEVTQTPSHQVTQMGQEVILRCVPISNHLYFYWYRQILGQKVEFLVSFYNNEISEKSEIFDDQFSVERPDGSNFTLKIRSTKLEDSAMYFCASSITGTDYSEAFFGQGTRLTVV.

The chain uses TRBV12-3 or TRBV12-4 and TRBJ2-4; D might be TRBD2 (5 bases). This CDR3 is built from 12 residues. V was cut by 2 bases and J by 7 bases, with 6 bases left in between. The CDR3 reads CASSLRGNIQYF. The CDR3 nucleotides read TGTGCCAGCAGTTTACGCGGGAACATTCAGTACTTC.

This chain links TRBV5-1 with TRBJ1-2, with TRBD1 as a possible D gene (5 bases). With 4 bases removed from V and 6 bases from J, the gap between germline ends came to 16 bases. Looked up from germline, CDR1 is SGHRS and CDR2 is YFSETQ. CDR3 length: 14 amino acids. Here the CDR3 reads CASSTPQGMDGYTF. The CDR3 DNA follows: TGCGCCAGCAGCACTCCCCAGGGAATGGATGGCTACACCTTC.

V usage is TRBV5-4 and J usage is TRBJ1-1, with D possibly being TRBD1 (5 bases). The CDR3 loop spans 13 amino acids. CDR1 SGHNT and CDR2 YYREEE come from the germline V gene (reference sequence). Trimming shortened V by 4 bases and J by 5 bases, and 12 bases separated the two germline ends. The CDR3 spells CASSGTWGTEAFF. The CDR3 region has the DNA TGTGCCAGCAGCGGGACTTGGGGAACTGAAGCTTTCTTT.

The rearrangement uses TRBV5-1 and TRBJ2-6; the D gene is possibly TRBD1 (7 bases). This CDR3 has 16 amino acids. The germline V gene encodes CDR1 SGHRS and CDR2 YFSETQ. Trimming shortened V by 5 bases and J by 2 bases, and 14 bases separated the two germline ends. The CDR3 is CASSTQGGAGANVLTF. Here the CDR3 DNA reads TGCGCCAGCAGTACTCAGGGGGGAGCTGGGGCCAACGTCCTGACTTTC.

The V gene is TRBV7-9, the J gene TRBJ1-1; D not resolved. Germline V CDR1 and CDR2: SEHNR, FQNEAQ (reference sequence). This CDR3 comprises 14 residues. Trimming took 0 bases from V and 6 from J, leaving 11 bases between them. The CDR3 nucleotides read TGTGCCAGCAGCTTAGCGCGGGCGGCCGCTGAAGCTTTCTTT. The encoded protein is CASSLARAAAEAFF. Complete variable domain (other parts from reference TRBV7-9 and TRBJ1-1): DTGVSQNPRHKITKRGQNVTFRCDPISEHNRLYWYRQTLGQGPEFLTYFQNEAQLEKSRLLSDRFSAERPKGSFSTLEIQRTEQGDSAMYLCASSLARAAAEAFFGQGTRLTVV.

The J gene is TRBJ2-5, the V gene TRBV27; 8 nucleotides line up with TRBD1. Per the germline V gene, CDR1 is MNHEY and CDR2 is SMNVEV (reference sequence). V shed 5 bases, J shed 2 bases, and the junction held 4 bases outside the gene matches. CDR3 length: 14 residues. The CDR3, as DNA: TGTGCCAGCAGTCCCCGACAGGGGCAAGAGACCCAGTACTTC. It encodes CASSPRQGQETQYF.

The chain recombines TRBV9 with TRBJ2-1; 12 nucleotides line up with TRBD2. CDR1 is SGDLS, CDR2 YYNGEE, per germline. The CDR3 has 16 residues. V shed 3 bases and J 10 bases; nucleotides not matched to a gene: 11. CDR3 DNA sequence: TGTGCCAGCAGCGGGGGACTAGCGGGCAATAGGGGCGAGCAGTTCTTC. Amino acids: CASSGGLAGNRGEQFF.

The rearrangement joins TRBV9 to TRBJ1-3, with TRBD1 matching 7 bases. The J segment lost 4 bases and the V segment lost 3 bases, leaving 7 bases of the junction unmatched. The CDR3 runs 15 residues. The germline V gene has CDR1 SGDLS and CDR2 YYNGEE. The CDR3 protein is CASSARQGRGNTIYF. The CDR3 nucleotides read TGTGCCAGCAGCGCAAGACAGGGCCGGGGAAACACCATATATTTT.

The DNA for the CDR3 is TGTGCCAGCAGTTTATTACTGAGGGATACGCAGTATTTT. The encoded protein is CASSLLLRDTQYF. The V call is TRBV27, the J call TRBJ2-3; D ambiguous. Germline V gene sequence: CDR1 MNHEY, CDR2 SMNVEV (reference sequence). Trimming stripped 1 base from V and 6 bases from J, with 8 bases between. CDR3 length: 13 amino acids.

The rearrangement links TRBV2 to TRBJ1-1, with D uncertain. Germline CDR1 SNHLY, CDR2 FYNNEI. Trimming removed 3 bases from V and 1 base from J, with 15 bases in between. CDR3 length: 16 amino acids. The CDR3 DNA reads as TGTGCCAGCAGTGAGTGGGGTGGAGCGGGGAACACTGAAGCTTTCTTT. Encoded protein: CASSEWGGAGNTEAFF.

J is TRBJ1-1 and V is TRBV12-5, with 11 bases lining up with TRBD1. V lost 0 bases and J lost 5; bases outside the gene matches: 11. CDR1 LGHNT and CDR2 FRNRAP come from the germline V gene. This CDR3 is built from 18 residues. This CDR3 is CASGLVLGRTGGRTEAFF. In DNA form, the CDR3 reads TGTGCTAGTGGTTTGGTACTCGGGCGGACAGGGGGCCGAACTGAAGCTTTCTTT.